This paragraph reports one T cell receptor (beta chain). This clonotype was seen a few times. Its antigen target is currently unknown. Base qualities are missing; no much larger clone stands one base away. The record originates from a study of T-cell memory formation after mild COVID-19 (dated by TCRdb to 2020 to 2023). Study-level background: TCR sequence clusters from the two donors were found to be largely donor specific. In a couple of donors, T-cell clones that expanded and contracted after mild COVID-19 were tracked by sequencing TCRalpha and TCRbeta repertoires over time. Two young, previously healthy adult volunteers made up the cohort, one male and one female.

Ficoll-Paque density gradient centrifugation was used to isolate PBMCs. On the study overall, not on this receptor specifically: The study included only a couple of mild cases, and larger cohorts that include severe cases with pre-infection samples were judged to be necessary. Some responding clones were detected in pre-infection memory, suggesting pre-existing cross-reactive memory T cells joined the SARS-CoV-2 response. Whether the second-wave clones peaking on day 37 were SARS-CoV-2 specific was not confirmed. Contracting CD4+ clones were located mainly in the CM and EM memory subsets, whereas CD8+ clones were found to be enriched in EMRA. Clones contracting from day 15 to 85 had balanced CD4/CD8 phenotypes, while a second wave expanding from day 15 to 37 was biased towards CD4+.

For sequencing, an Illumina NovaSeq 6000 was employed. Using 5'RACE with constant-segment primers, TCRalpha and TCRbeta cDNA libraries were constructed, with sample barcodes and unique molecular identifiers added in the process. Trizol reagent was used to extract RNA from every sample. The libraries were amplified in two PCR steps, and the second step added a second sample barcode and Illumina TruSeq adapters. Sequencing of libraries was performed on an Illumina NovaSeq with 2 x 150 bp paired-end reads. As for how the authors treated the data: Demultiplexing of reads and collapsing into UMI-guided consensus sequences were performed with migec v1.2.7. With mixcr v2.1.11, UMI consensuses were aligned to TRA and TRB V and J templates and assembled into clonotypes. Clonotypes were classified as expanded or contracted when called significant by both edgeR and NoisET, with noise models trained on biological replicates. edgeR calls used a false discovery rate-adjusted p below 0.01 and a log2 fold-change threshold of 1. As an exploratory analysis of dynamics, PCA with hierarchical clustering was applied to max-normalized trajectories of the 1000 most abundant clonotypes. Separately sequenced CD4+ and CD8+ repertoires were used to assign a CD4 or CD8 phenotype to each responding clone. TCRdb passed the public sequencing reads through fastp at Q25 and MiXCR, retaining productive beta sequences. A single entry per CDR3 protein holds the most common genes and DNA from its merged rows. The authors' filters were not applied to this entry. This sample has around 220,000 distinct CDR3 sequences in its table, and less than 20% of those were observed once. The ten largest clones capture around 3.7% of the sample.

Sequencing was done on a sample of PBMCs or a T cell subset sorted from them (not recorded which). This TCR came from a man in his late teens or twenties who had mild COVID-19 (a few samples of this study predate the infection). The sample titles of this study are shuffled in the database, so cell type and time point are left out; the donor was told from shared clones.

The DNA sequence is given as TGTGCCAGTAGTCCGGATGGCACTGAAGCTTTCTTT. This yields the protein CASSPDGTEAFF. The V and J segments used are TRBV19 and TRBJ1-1; a confident D gene designation cannot be given. V lost 5 bases and J lost 4 bases; the stretch between them is 8 bases long. Taken from the germline V gene (reference sequence), the CDR1 and CDR2 loops are LNHDA and SQIVND. The CDR3, from cysteine to phenylalanine, totals 12 residues. The retained sequence is limited to the CDR3, 36 bases, with the frame set at the first base.